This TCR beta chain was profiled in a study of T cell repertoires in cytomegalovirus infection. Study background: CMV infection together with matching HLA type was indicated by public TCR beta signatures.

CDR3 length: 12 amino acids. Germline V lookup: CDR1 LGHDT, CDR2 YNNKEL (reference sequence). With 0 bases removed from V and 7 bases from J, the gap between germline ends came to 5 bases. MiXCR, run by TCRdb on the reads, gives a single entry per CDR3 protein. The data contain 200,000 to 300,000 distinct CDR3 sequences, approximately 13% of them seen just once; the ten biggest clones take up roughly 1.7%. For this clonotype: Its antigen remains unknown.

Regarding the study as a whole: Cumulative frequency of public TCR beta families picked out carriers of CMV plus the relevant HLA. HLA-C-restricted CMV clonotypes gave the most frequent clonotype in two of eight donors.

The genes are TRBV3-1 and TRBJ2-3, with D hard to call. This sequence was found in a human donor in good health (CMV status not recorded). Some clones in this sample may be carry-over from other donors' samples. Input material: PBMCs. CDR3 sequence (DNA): TGTGCCAGCAGCCAAGACCAAAATACGCAGTATTTT. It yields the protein CASSQDQNTQYF.